This entry lists 24 T cell receptor beta chains sequenced from one sample in a study of CD8 T cells in Susac syndrome. Reverse transcription of roughly 0.5 to 1 ug RNA used random hexamers. TCRdb re-derived calls from the immunoSEQ multiplex PCR reads in MiXCR, one entry per CDR3 protein. The table has roughly 120,000 distinct CDR3 sequences, 90% to 95% seen once. The sequencing sample was made of CD4+ T cells from PBMCs. These receptors were obtained from a human donor in good health.

The chain carries TRBV3-1 and TRBJ1-3; tentative D call: TRBD1 (6 bases). CDR3 length: 17 amino acids. The V gene lost 5 bases and the J gene lost 0 bases, with 17 bases spanning the gap. Per the germline V gene, CDR1 is LGHDT and CDR2 is YNNKEL (reference sequence). CDR3: CASSARTALYSGNTIYF. In DNA form, the CDR3 reads TGTGCCAGCAGCGCCCGGACAGCCCTTTACTCTGGAAACACCATATATTTT.

This clonotype was observed a handful of times. This rearrangement joins TRBV3-1 to TRBJ2-7, with a tentative D call TRBD2 (6 bases). With 4 bases removed from V and 5 bases from J, the gap between germline ends came to 12 bases. This CDR3 is 13 amino acids long. Per the germline V gene, CDR1 is LGHDT and CDR2 is YNNKEL (reference sequence). The CDR3 region has the DNA TGTGCCAGCAGCCCTTCGGGGGAAAACGAGCAGTACTTC. Translating gives CASSPSGENEQYF.

The chain has TRBV14 and TRBJ1-4, with D unresolved. The V gene lost 3 bases and the J gene lost 8 bases, with 16 bases spanning the gap. CDR3 length equals 15 residues. CDR1 SGHDN and CDR2 FVKESK come from the germline V gene. The CDR3 DNA follows: TGTGCCAGCAGCCACATGGACCCCTATGGGGAAAAACTGTTTTTT. Its protein product is CASSHMDPYGEKLFF.

This chain joins TRBV15 and TRBJ1-5; D is ambiguous. CDR1 is LNHNV and CDR2 is YYDKDF in the germline V gene (reference sequence). The CDR3 loop spans 13 amino acids. Trimming left V 3 bases short and J 4 bases short, with 7 bases between. As DNA, the CDR3 is TGTGCCACCAGCAGGGGTCAGAATCAGCCCCAGCATTTT. Its protein is CATSRGQNQPQHF.

The rearrangement joins TRBV9 to TRBJ2-2, with D maybe TRBD2 (5 bases). CDR3 size: 14 residues. Germline lookup yields CDR1 SGDLS and CDR2 YYNGEE. Trimming left V 10 bases short and J 7 bases short, with 20 bases between. The CDR3 spells CAASPTGRGGELFF. CDR3 in DNA: TGTGCCGCTTCTCCGACGGGTCGGGGCGGGGAGCTGTTTTTT.

The chain couples TRBV4-1 to TRBJ1-2; D is unclear. V lost 0 bases and J lost 4, with 9 bases in between. The CDR3 covers 14 residues. The V gene's germline CDR1 is MGHRA and CDR2 YSYEKL. The DNA of the CDR3 is TGCGCCAGCAGCCAAGAGATAACAGTCTATGGCTACACCTTC. Translated: CASSQEITVYGYTF.

The chain has TRBV20-1 and TRBJ1-4, with 7 nucleotides matching TRBD1. The germline gives CDR1 DFQATT, CDR2 SNEGSKA (reference sequence). This CDR3 is built from 16 residues. Trimming removed 0 bases from V and 0 bases from J; junction bases left unmatched: 4. This CDR3 is CSARDQGGATNEKLFF. CDR3 bases: TGCAGTGCTAGAGATCAAGGGGGCGCAACTAATGAAAAACTGTTTTTT.

The V and J genes are TRBV12-3 or TRBV12-4 and TRBJ2-3; D tentatively reads TRBD1 or TRBD2 (6 bases each). The V gene lost 2 bases and the J gene lost 5 bases, with 11 bases spanning the gap. CDR3 length equals 14 residues. Here the CDR3 reads CASSLRGVGDTQYF. CDR3 sequence (DNA): TGTGCCAGCAGTTTAAGGGGGGTGGGAGATACGCAGTATTTT.

The chain couples TRBV29-1 to TRBJ2-5; D may correspond to TRBD1 or TRBD2 (5 bases each). The CDR3 consists of 15 residues. Germline-derived CDR1 and CDR2 are SQVTM and ANQGSEA. Trimming took off 1 base at V and 2 bases at J, with 14 bases between the two ends. CDR3 in DNA: TGCAGCGTTGAAGGAGGGGCTTTGGGTCAAGAGACCCAGTACTTC. Residues: CSVEGGALGQETQYF.

The V gene is TRBV10-3, the J gene TRBJ1-5, with 9 bases fitting TRBD1. Per the germline V gene, CDR1 is ENHRY and CDR2 is SYGVKD. The trim removed 3 bases at V and 6 bases at J, leaving 6 bases unmatched. This CDR3 has 15 amino acids. In DNA, the CDR3 is TGTGCCATCAGTGACCTAACAGGGGGCCTTCAGCCCCAGCATTTT. It encodes CAISDLTGGLQPQHF.

The gene calls are TRBV5-1 and TRBJ1-5; the D is unclear. Trimming cost V 4 bases and J 5 bases, with 13 bases left between them. Germline V gene lookup returns CDR1 SGHRS and CDR2 YFSETQ. CDR3 size: 14 residues. CDR3 DNA sequence: TGCGCCAGCAGCAAGGACGGTCCTGATCAGCCCCAGCATTTT. Translated, it gives CASSKDGPDQPQHF.

The chain uses TRBV15 and TRBJ1-2; D ambiguous. Germline CDR1 reads LNHNV; CDR2 reads YYDKDF (reference sequence). Trimming removed 0 bases from V and 3 bases from J, with 8 bases in between. The CDR3 consists of 14 residues. CDR3 in DNA: TGTGCCACCAGCAGAGATGGAACAGACTATGGCTACACCTTC. Translated, it gives CATSRDGTDYGYTF. Based on the CDR3 plus reference TRBV15 and TRBJ1-2, the full variable domain is DAMVIQNPRYQVTQFGKPVTLSCSQTLNHNVMYWYQQKSSQAPKLLFHYYDKDFNNEADTPDNFQSRRPNTSFCFLDIRSPGLGDTAMYLCATSRDGTDYGYTFGSGTRLTVV.

This clonotype came up once. The rearrangement joins TRBV12-3 or TRBV12-4 to TRBJ2-7, with TRBD2 matching 7 bases. V was pared by 5 bases and J by 4 bases, with 2 bases of the junction left unmatched. The CDR3 runs 12 residues. The CDR3 DNA follows: TGTGCCAGCAGTCGGACTAGATACGAGCAGTACTTC. This gives the protein CASSRTRYEQYF.

The chain combines TRBV10-3 with TRBJ2-1; 15 bases line up with TRBD2. V lost 10 bases and J lost 0; bases outside the gene matches: 13. Germline V gives CDR1 ENHRY, CDR2 SYGVKD. This CDR3 is built from 19 residues. CDR3 nucleotides: TGTGCCACAATCCGGACTAGCGGGAGGGCTAGTTACTCCTACAATGAGCAGTTCTTC. It codes for CATIRTSGRASYSYNEQFF.

The chain combines TRBV29-1 with TRBJ2-5, with 11 bases fitting TRBD2. Germline V gene lookup returns CDR1 SQVTM and CDR2 ANQGSEA. There are 14 residues in the CDR3. Trimming took 4 bases from V and 4 from J; bases not matched to a gene: 5. DNA of the CDR3: TGCAGCGTTGTAGGGCTAGCGGGAGGAGAGACCCAGTACTTC. Translating gives CSVVGLAGGETQYF.

V usage is TRBV25-1 and J usage is TRBJ2-1; 7 bases match TRBD1. J was trimmed by 2 bases and V by 9 bases; bases with no gene match: 7. This CDR3 has 14 residues. CDR1 is MGHDK and CDR2 is SYGVNS in the germline V gene. The CDR3 bases are TGTGCCAGTCAAACCGGGACAGCCTACAATGAGCAGTTCTTC. Translating gives CASQTGTAYNEQFF.

The chain has TRBV20-1 and TRBJ2-5; D uncertain. Germline V gives CDR1 DFQATT, CDR2 SNEGSKA (reference sequence). The CDR3 has 14 residues. The DNA for the CDR3 is TGCATCGCTGGTCTCGACGGACGCGGAGAGACCCAGTACTTC. Its translation: CIAGLDGRGETQYF.

The V call is TRBV12-3 or TRBV12-4, the J call TRBJ1-1; D gene uncertain. This CDR3 comprises 15 residues. The ends were cut back, 1 base at V and 1 base at J, with 10 bases in the middle. This CDR3 is CASSLGGLGNTEAFF. CDR3 nucleotides: TGTGCCAGCAGTTTAGGAGGGTTGGGGAACACTGAAGCTTTCTTT.

The chain couples TRBV27 to TRBJ1-1; unclear D gene. V was trimmed by 2 bases and J by 0 bases, leaving 10 bases between them. Germline CDR1 is MNHEY and CDR2 is SMNVEV (reference sequence). The CDR3 runs 15 residues. CDR3 sequence: CASSLASTLNTEAFF. CDR3 sequence (DNA): TGTGCCAGCAGTTTAGCCAGCACGTTGAACACTGAAGCTTTCTTT.

The genes are TRBV20-1 and TRBJ2-7; D may be TRBD2 (5 bases). V lost 3 bases and J 6 bases, leaving 12 bases between the germline ends. Germline V gene sequence: CDR1 DFQATT, CDR2 SNEGSKA (reference sequence). The CDR3 loop spans 12 amino acids. The CDR3 region is CSASWVGGEQYF. CDR3 nucleotides: TGCAGTGCTAGTTGGGTTGGAGGCGAGCAGTACTTC.

The chain links TRBV5-1 to TRBJ2-5; D is unresolved. This CDR3 contains 12 residues. Germline CDR1 is SGHRS and CDR2 is YFSETQ. V lost 4 bases and J 3 bases, leaving 7 bases between the germline ends. DNA of the CDR3: TGCGCCAGCAGCGAGCCGGAAGAGACCCAGTACTTC. This sequence encodes CASSEPEETQYF.

The chain recombines TRBV19 with TRBJ1-5; weak D call: TRBD1 (5 bases). Trimming shortened V by 5 bases and J by 3 bases, and 8 bases separated the two germline ends. The CDR3 consists of 13 residues. The germline CDR1 and CDR2 sequences are LNHDA and SQIVND (reference sequence). CDR3 in amino acids: CASSDRYNQPQHF. DNA of the CDR3: TGTGCCAGTAGTGACAGATACAATCAGCCCCAGCATTTT.

This rearrangement joins TRBV20-1 to TRBJ2-1; D ambiguous. The CDR3 runs 15 residues. Trimming pared 0 bases from V and 3 bases from J, leaving 12 bases between. Germline V lookup: CDR1 DFQATT, CDR2 SNEGSKA (reference sequence). The CDR3 DNA sequence: TGCAGTGCTAGAGATCCAGTCTCCAACTACAATGAGCAGTTCTTC. Translated, it gives CSARDPVSNYNEQFF.

The chain combines TRBV2 with TRBJ1-5; 10 bases fit TRBD1. CDR3 size: 15 residues. V dropped 7 bases and J dropped 6; count of bases not matched to a gene: 9. Germline V CDR1 and CDR2: SNHLY, FYNNEI. DNA for the CDR3: TGTGCCAGCACCCGGGACAGGGGTTGGGGTCAGCCCCAGCATTTT. This sequence encodes CASTRDRGWGQPQHF.